The rows below give T cell receptor beta chains drawn from one sample of a study of regulatory T cells in long-lasting Graves disease. Each CDR3 protein is one row after TCRdb ran MiXCR on the multiplex PCR reads. The sample has hundreds of thousands of distinct CDR3 sequences, 15% to 20% seen once; the top ten hold 25%. The same data also went into a second study, on T cells in Graves' hyperthyroidism and ophthalmopathy.

The material was peripheral blood mononuclear cells (PBMCs), obtained at new diagnosis, from a patient treated with antithyroid drugs. The receptors were gathered from a woman aged 35-65 years with Graves disease. Both conserved end residues are part of each CDR3. D genes are given only for firm matches. Part of the rows lack a size; the others show once, few, many or a class for expanded clones.

>NA|TRBD1|17|TRBV7-8|TRBJ1-6
TGTGCCAGCAGCCCGGCCGGGACAGGGGCCTGGAATTCACCCCTCCACTTT
CASSPAGTGAWNSPLHF
>few|TRBD1|16|TRBV5-1|TRBJ1-1
TGCGCCAGCAGCCCCCGGACAGGGGATGTGAACACTGAAGCTTTCTTT
CASSPRTGDVNTEAFF
>many|NA|13|TRBV29-1|TRBJ2-1
TGCAGCGTCGGGGACGGACCCTACAATGAGCAGTTCTTC
CSVGDGPYNEQFF
>few|TRBD1|14|TRBV12-3/TRBV12-4|TRBJ2-2
TGTGCCAGCAGTACAGGGGAGAACACCGGGGAGCTGTTTTTT
CASSTGENTGELFF
>many|TRBD2|15|TRBV11-2|TRBJ2-7
TGTGCCAGCAGCCTACTTAGCGGGGGGGCCTACGAGCAGTACTTC
CASSLLSGGAYEQYF
>NA|NA|15|TRBV20-1|TRBJ1-5
TGCAGTGCTAGATCTGACACAGGAGGCAATCAGCCCCAGCATTTT
CSARSDTGGNQPQHF
>many|NA|15|TRBV3-1|TRBJ1-2
TGTGCCAGCAGCAACATGGGGGGAACTAACTATGGCTACACCTTC
CASSNMGGTNYGYTF
>few|NA|15|TRBV12-5|TRBJ1-2
TGTGCTAGTGGTTCCCTAGGGGGGGGCCTCTATGGCTACACCTTC
CASGSLGGGLYGYTF
>NA|NA|15|TRBV5-5|TRBJ1-1
TGTGCCAGCAGCCTACTTTTGACGCGTGGAACTGAAGCTTTCTTT
CASSLLLTRGTEAFF
>NA|NA|15|TRBV9|TRBJ1-6
TGTGCCAGCAGCATCCGGGGAAGAAACAATTCACCCCTCCACTTT
CASSIRGRNNSPLHF
>few|NA|15|TRBV20-1|TRBJ2-5
TGCAGTGCCGCTGGGCCGTCAGGGACGGTTGAGACCCAGTACTTC
CSAAGPSGTVETQYF
>few|NA|16|TRBV5-4|TRBJ2-3
TGTGCCAGCAGCCCCTCCCAGAATATGGCCTCAGATACGCAGTATTTT
CASSPSQNMASDTQYF
>few|NA|17|TRBV3-1|TRBJ2-3
TGTGCCAGCAGCCAAGATAAGCAGACGTATAGCACAGATACGCAGTATTTT
CASSQDKQTYSTDTQYF
>many|TRBD1|14|TRBV5-1|TRBJ2-7
TGCGCCAGCAGGCAGGGACAGATCTCCTACGAGCAGTACTTC
CASRQGQISYEQYF
>few|TRBD1|16|TRBV19|TRBJ2-3
TGTGCCAGTAGTATTGGGCGACAGGGGTCCACAGATACGCAGTATTTT
CASSIGRQGSTDTQYF
>many|TRBD2|16|TRBV3-1|TRBJ2-1
TGTGCCAGCAGAGCTCCGGGACTAAACATAGGGAATGAGCAGTTCTTC
CASRAPGLNIGNEQFF
>NA|NA|17|TRBV9|TRBJ2-6
TGTGCCAGCAGCCCAAGCATACTGAGCTCTGGGGCCAACGTCCTGACTTTC
CASSPSILSSGANVLTF
>many|TRBD1|16|TRBV14|TRBJ2-5
TGTGCCAGCAGCCCCAGGACAGGGGGGTACCAAGAGACCCAGTACTTC
CASSPRTGGYQETQYF
>NA|TRBD2|17|TRBV2|TRBJ2-1
TGTGCCAGCACCCGACTAGCGGGGGACCTCAAGGCGGATGAGCAGTTCTTC
CASTRLAGDLKADEQFF
>few|NA|14|TRBV6-1|TRBJ1-6
TGTGCCAGCAACCCCGCAGGCGGTGATTCACCCCTCCACTTT
CASNPAGGDSPLHF